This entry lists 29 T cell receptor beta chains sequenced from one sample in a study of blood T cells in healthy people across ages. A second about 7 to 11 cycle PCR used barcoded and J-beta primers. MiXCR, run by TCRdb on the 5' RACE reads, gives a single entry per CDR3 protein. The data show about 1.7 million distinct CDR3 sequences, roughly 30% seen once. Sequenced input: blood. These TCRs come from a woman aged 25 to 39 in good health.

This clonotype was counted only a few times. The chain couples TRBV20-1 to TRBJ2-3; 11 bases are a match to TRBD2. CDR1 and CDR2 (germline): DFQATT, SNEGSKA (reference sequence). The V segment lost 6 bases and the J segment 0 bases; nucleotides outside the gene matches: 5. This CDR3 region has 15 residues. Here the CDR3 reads CSALLAGASTDTQYF. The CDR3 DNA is TGCAGTGCGCTACTAGCGGGGGCAAGCACAGATACGCAGTATTTT.

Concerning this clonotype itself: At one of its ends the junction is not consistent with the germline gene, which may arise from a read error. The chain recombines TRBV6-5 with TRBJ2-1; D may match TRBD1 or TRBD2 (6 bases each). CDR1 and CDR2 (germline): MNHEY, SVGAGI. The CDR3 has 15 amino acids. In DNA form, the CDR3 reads TGTGCCAGCAGTTACTCGAGGGGGGCCCTCGGTGAGCGGTTCTTC. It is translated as CASSYSRGALGERFF.

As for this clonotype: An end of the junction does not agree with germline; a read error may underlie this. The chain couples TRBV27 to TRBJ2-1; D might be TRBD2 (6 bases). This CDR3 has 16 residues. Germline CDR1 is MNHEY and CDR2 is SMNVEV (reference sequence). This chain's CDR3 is CASSPLTGAVYDEQFF. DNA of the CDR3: TGTGCCAGCAGTCCCTTGACGGGAGCGGTCTACGATGAGCAGTTCTTC.

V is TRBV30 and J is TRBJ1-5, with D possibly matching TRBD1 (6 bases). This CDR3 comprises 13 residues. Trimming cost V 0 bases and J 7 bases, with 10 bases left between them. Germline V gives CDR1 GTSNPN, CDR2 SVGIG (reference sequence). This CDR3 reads CAWSVQGQQPQHF. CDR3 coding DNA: TGTGCCTGGAGTGTACAGGGTCAACAGCCCCAGCATTTT. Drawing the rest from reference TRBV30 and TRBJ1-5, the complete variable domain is SQTIHQWPATLVQPVGSPLSLECTVEGTSNPNLYWYRQAAGRGLQLLFYSVGIGQISSEVPQNLSASRPQDRQFILSSKKLLLSDSGFYLCAWSVQGQQPQHFGDGTRLSIL.

The CDR3 DNA reads TGCAGCGGAGCTAGCGGGGGGGCAGATACGCAGTATTTT. As protein: CSGASGGADTQYF. This chain connects TRBV29-1 to TRBJ2-3; 12 bases are shared with TRBD2. Germline CDR1 reads SQVTM; CDR2 reads ANQGSEA. The CDR3 has 13 amino acids. Germline trimming cut 7 bases from V and 4 bases from J; bases unmatched to any gene: 3.

For the CDR3, the DNA is TGTGCCAGCAGCCAAGCCCTTAACCAGGGTGGCGGGGGCTACACCTTC. It yields the protein CASSQALNQGGGGYTF. This chain joins TRBV3-1 and TRBJ1-2, with a tentative D call TRBD1 (5 bases). The germline CDR1 and CDR2 sequences are LGHDT and YNNKEL (reference sequence). Between the trimmed V and J ends, which lost 1 base and 8 bases, there was a span of 20 bases. CDR3 length: 16 amino acids.

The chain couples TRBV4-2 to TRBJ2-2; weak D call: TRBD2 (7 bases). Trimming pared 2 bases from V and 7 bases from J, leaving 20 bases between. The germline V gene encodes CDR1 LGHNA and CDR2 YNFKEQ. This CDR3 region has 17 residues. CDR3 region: CASSQRPGGPGIGELFF. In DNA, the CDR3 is TGTGCCAGCAGCCAAAGACCCGGGGGGCCTGGGATCGGGGAGCTGTTTTTT.

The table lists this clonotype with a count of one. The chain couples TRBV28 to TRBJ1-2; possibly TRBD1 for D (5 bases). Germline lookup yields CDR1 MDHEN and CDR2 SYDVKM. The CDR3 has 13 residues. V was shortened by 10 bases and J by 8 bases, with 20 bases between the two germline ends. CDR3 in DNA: TGTGCCACCACGGGACCTAATATTCGAGGCTACACCTTC. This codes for CATTGPNIRGYTF.

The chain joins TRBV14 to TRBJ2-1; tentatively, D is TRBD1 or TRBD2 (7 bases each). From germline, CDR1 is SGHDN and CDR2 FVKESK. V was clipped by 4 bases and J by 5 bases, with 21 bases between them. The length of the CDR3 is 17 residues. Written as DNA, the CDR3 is TGTGCCAGCAGCCGGTACACAGGGGAGGGCACGCACAATGAGCAGTTCTTC. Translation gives CASSRYTGEGTHNEQFF.

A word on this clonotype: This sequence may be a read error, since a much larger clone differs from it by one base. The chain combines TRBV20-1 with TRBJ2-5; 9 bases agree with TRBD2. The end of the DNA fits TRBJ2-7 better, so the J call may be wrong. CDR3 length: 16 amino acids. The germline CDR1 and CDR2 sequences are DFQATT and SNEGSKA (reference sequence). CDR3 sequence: CSARTPRLAAGDEQYF. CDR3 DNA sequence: TGCAGTGCTAGGACCCCGAGACTAGCGGCCGGGGACGAGCAGTACTTC.

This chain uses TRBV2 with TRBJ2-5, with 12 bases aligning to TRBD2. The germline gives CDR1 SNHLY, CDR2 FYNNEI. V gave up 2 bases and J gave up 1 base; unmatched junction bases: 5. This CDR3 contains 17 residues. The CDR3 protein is CASSETLAGGSQETQYF. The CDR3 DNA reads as TGTGCCAGCAGTGAAACACTAGCGGGGGGCAGCCAAGAGACCCAGTACTTC.

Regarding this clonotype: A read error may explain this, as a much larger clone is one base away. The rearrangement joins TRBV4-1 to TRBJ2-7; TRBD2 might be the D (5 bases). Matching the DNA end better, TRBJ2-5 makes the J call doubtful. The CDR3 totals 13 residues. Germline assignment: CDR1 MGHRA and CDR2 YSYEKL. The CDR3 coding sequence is TGCGCCAGCAGCCACCGAGCGGAAGAGACCCAGTACTTC. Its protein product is CASSHRAEETQYF.

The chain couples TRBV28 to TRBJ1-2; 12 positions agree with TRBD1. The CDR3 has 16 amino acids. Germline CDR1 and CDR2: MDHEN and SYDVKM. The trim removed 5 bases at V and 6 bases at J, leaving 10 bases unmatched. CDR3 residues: CASSPSPGQGADGYTF. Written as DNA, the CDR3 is TGTGCCAGCAGTCCCAGCCCGGGACAGGGGGCCGATGGCTACACCTTC.

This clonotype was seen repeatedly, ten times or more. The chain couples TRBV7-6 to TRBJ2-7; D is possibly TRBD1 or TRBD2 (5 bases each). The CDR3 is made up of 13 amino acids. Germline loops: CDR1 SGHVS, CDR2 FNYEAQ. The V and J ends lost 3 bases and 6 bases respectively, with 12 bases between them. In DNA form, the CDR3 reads TGTGCCAGCAGCTTGGGGACCGCAAGCGAGCAGTACTTC. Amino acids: CASSLGTASEQYF.

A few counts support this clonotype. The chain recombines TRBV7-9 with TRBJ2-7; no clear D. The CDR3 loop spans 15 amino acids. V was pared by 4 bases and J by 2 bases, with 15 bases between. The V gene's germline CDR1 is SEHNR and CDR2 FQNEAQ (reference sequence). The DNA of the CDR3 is TGTGCCAGCAGCTATCCGTCGAGTGGCACCTACGAGCAGTACTTC. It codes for CASSYPSSGTYEQYF.

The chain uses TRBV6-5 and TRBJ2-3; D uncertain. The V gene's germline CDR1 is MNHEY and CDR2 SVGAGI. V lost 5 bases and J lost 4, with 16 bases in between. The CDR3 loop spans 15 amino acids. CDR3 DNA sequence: TGTGCCAGCAGTGACCAAGGTGGTTCCGCAGATACGCAGTATTTT. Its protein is CASSDQGGSADTQYF.

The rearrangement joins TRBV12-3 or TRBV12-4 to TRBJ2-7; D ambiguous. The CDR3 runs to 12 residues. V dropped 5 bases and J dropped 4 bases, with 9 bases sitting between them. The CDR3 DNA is TGTGCCAGCAGTCGACCGCTGTACGAGCAGTACTTC. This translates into CASSRPLYEQYF.

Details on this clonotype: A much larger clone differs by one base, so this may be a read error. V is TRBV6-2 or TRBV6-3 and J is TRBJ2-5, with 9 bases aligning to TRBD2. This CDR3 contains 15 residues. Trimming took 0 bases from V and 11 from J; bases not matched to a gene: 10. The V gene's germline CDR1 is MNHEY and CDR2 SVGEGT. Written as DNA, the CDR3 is TGTGCCAGCAGTTACTCATCTAGCGGGATGGAGGAGCAGTACTTC. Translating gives CASSYSSSGMEEQYF.

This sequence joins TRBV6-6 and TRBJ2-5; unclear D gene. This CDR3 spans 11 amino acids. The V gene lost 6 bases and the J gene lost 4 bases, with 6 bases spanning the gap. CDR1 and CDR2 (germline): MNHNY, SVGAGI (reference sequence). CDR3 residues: CASSNLETQYF. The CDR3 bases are TGTGCCAGCAGCAACTTAGAGACCCAGTACTTC.

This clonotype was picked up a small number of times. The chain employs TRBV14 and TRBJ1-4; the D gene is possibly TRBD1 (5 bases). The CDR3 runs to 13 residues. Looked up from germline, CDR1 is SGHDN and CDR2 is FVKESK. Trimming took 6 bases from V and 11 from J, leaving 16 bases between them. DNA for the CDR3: TGTGCCAGCAGGTCCAGCGGGGGTACGAAACTGTTTTTT. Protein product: CASRSSGGTKLFF. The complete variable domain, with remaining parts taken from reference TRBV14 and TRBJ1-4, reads EAGVTQFPSHSVIEKGQTVTLRCDPISGHDNLYWYRRVMGKEIKFLLHFVKESKQDESGMPNNRFLAERTGGTYSTLKVQPAELEDSGVYFCASRSSGGTKLFFGSGTQLSVL.

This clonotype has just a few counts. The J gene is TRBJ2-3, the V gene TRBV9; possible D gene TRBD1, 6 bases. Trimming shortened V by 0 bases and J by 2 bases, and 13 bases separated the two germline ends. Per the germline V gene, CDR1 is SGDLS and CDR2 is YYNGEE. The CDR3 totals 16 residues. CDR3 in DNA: TGTGCCAGCAGCGTAGCCTCAGGGGCGTCCACAGATACGCAGTATTTT. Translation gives CASSVASGASTDTQYF. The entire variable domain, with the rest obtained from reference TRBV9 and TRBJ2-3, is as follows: DSGVTQTPKHLITATGQRVTLRCSPRSGDLSVYWYQQSLDQGLQFLIQYYNGEERAKGNILERFSAQQFPDLHSELNLSSLELGDSALYFCASSVASGASTDTQYFGPGTRLTVL.

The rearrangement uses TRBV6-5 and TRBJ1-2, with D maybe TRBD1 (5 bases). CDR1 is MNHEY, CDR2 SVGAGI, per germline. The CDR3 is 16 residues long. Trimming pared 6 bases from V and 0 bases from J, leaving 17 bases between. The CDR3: CASRVPTGPSNYGYTF. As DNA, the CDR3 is TGTGCCAGCAGAGTCCCCACGGGGCCCTCTAACTATGGCTACACCTTC.

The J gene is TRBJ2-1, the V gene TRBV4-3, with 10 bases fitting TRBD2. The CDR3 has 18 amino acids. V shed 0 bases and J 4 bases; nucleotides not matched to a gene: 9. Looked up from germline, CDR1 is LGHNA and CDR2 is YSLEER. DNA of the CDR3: TGCGCCAGCAGCCAAGAGGGGACCGGGACTAGCGCGTACAATGAGCAGTTCTTC. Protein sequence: CASSQEGTGTSAYNEQFF.

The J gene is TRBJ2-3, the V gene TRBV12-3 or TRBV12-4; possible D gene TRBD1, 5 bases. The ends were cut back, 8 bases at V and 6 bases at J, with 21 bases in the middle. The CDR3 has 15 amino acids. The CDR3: CASLGGAGIGDTQYF. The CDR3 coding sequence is TGTGCCAGCCTTGGTGGGGCAGGGATTGGGGATACGCAGTATTTT.

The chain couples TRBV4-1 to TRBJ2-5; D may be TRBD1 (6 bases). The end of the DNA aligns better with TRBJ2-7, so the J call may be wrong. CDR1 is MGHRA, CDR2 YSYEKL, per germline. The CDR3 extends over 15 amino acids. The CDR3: CASSQASGQGYEQYF. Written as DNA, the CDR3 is TGCGCCAGCAGCCAAGCATCGGGACAAGGCTACGAGCAGTACTTC.

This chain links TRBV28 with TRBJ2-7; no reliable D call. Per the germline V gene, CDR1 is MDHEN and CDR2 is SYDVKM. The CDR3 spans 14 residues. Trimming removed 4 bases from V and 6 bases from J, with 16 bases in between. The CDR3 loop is CASSSTLEGPEQYF. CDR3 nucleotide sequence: TGTGCCAGCAGTTCCACCTTAGAAGGGCCCGAGCAGTACTTC.

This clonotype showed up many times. The CDR3 is CATSDCPGTDPYEQYF. In DNA, the CDR3 is TGTGCCACCAGTGATTGTCCGGGGACGGATCCGTACGAGCAGTACTTC. The chain recombines TRBV24-1 with TRBJ2-7; possibly TRBD1 or TRBD2 for D (5 bases each). The ends were cut back, 2 bases at V and 4 bases at J, with 17 bases in the middle. This CDR3 region has 16 residues. The V gene's germline CDR1 is KGHDR and CDR2 SFDVKD.

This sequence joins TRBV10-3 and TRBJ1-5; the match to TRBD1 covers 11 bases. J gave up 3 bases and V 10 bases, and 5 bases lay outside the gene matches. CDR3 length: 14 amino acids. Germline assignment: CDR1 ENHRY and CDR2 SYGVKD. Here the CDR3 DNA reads TGTGCCACTAGGGGACAGGGGGACAATCAGCCCCAGCATTTT. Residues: CATRGQGDNQPQHF.

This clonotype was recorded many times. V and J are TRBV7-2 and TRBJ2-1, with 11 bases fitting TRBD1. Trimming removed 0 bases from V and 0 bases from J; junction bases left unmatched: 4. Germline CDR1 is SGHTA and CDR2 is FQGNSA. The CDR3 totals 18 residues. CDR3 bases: TGTGCCAGCAGCTTAGCAGGGACAGGGGGTCGCTCCTACAATGAGCAGTTCTTC. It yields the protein CASSLAGTGGRSYNEQFF.